This T cell receptor (beta chain) was sequenced during a study of blood T cell repertoires in COVID-19 (TCRdb year 2020). Study-level background: Samples from collaborators originated in the United States, Italy and Spain and spanned both the acute and convalescent phases of COVID-19. Subjects who had been exposed to COVID-19, were actively infected with it, or had recovered from it provided the deeply sampled blood TCRbeta repertoires that made up the dataset. Samples were obtained from the ongoing ImmuneRACE study (first 160 participants) and from over 1,000 subjects provided by 6 global collaborators. Where available, HLA class I and class II types were obtained from metadata supplied by the sample provider rather than from assay-based typing. The repertoires were released in a freely available public database intended as a resource for research on the immune response to SARS-CoV-2. Sample metadata almost always included a de-identified subject ID, COVID-19 status, age in years and sex. The prospective study material was composed of cDNA or gDNA derived from T cells, B-cell-depleted T cells, or PBMCs.

CDR1 and CDR2, looked up from the germline V gene, are SGHDT and YYEEEE. The cysteine opens and the phenylalanine closes a CDR3 of 16 amino acids. Kept here is only the CDR3 DNA, which spans 48 bases and is read in frame from base 1. V is clipped by 3 bases and J by 6 bases, and the sequence between their germline boundaries is 19 bases long. Notes on this clone: The target of this receptor is not known. No much larger clone exists at a distance of one base, and base qualities are not known.

Whole blood was collected in K2EDTA tubes by collaborating institutions according to the institutions' own protocols. For TCRbeta analysis, collaborators shipped samples in one of three forms: frozen whole blood, isolated PBMCs, or DNA extracted from either of those sample types. The paper as a whole reports these results and caveats: The amount of clinical and demographic metadata varied by source and participant and was provided uncurated.

TCRbeta CDR3 regions were amplified from genomic DNA by means of the immunoSEQ Assay, a bias-controlled multiplex PCR. Per the authors' processing: The number of nucleated cells in each sample was estimated from the amplification of reference gene primers within the assay. Sequence reads were collapsed and filtered to measure the absolute abundance of every unique TCRbeta CDR3 rearrangement. For each sample, productive Simpson clonality was calculated as the square root of Simpson's diversity index across productive rearrangements. TCRdb carries this immuneACCESS record with in-frame sequences only. Its versions omit some clonotypes, under half of them owing to an unresolved V gene in the studies checked, with the rest unexplained. The D gene and trimming were derived from the DNA, and the V and J assignments and clone size from that table. Present in this sample are roughly 70,000 clones, around 89% of which were seen just once. The top ten clones comprise 5.5% to 7% of the sample.

Recombination connected TRBV5-6 to TRBJ2-1, and possibly TRBD2, on 5 matching bases. Source material: peripheral blood. The sequence came from a woman between 65 and 79 years old with acute or convalescent COVID-19. The CDR3 is CASSWGERSLGNEQFF. The DNA sequence reads TGTGCCAGCAGCTGGGGAGAGCGAAGCCTAGGCAATGAGCAGTTCTTC.